One T cell receptor beta chain is described in this entry. In the authors' workflow: Researchers report that nucleated cell counts were estimated from reference gene primer amplification. The method was immunoSEQ multiplex PCR; TCRdb's version includes in-frame clones alone and lacks a portion of them. V and J calls plus clone size are reproduced from that table; the DNA served to infer D and trimming. The sample has about 20,000 clones; about 85% are singletons. These data belong to a study of blood T cell repertoires in COVID-19. Across the study: Sites in the United States, Italy and Spain provided acute and convalescent COVID-19 samples.

V was trimmed by 1 base and J by 4 bases, leaving 14 bases between them. The CDR3 length is 15 residues. The germline V gene has CDR1 SGHKS and CDR2 YYEKEE (reference sequence). Material: peripheral blood. The gene calls are TRBV5-5 and TRBJ2-5, with D possibly being TRBD1 (5 bases). The clonotype comes from a human donor with active COVID-19. The donor label of this sample is uncertain. The CDR3 reads CASSLRSGNRETQYF. The DNA of the CDR3 is TGTGCCAGCAGCTTGCGCTCAGGGAATCGAGAGACCCAGTACTTC.